This TCR beta chain was observed in a study of CD8 T cells in ankylosing spondylitis. The CDR3 covers 15 residues. The germline CDR1 and CDR2 sequences are DFQATT and SNEGSKA (reference sequence). The ends were cut back, 1 base at V and 0 bases at J, with 9 bases in the middle. This clonotype has more than one count but fewer than ten. Its antigen is currently unknown. A quantitative 5'-RACE method, one with molecular barcodes, was used to make TCR beta libraries. TCRdb recomputed calls from the 5' RACE reads with MiXCR, one row per CDR3 protein. Among 150,000 to 250,000 distinct CDR3 sequences listed, about 13% were seen once. General study results and limits: Existing reports had already noted some motif variants in reactive arthritis synovial fluid and blood. For ankylosing spondylitis blood, a TCR beta motif of 7 to 9 highly homologous variants appeared characteristic.

This receptor was obtained from a male donor with ankylosing spondylitis or in good health (not recorded which). The chain carries TRBV20-1 and TRBJ2-2; unclear D gene. Sequencing input: blood, either unsorted or a sorted T cell fraction (not recorded which). The CDR3 loop is CSARVKGSNTGELFF. The CDR3 region has the DNA TGCAGTGCTAGAGTAAAAGGTTCGAACACCGGGGAGCTGTTTTTT.